This T cell receptor (beta chain) was obtained from a study of response to subunit inactivated influenza vaccine. From the RT-PCR reads, TCRdb called clonotypes with MiXCR, one entry per CDR3 protein. This repertoire shows about 570,000 distinct CDR3 sequences, around 11% found once; its top ten account for approximately 11%. This CDR3 spans 13 amino acids. V was pared by 0 bases and J by 4 bases, with 7 bases between. Germline V CDR1 and CDR2: DFQATT, SNEGSKA (reference sequence). The sample holds a few counts of this clonotype. These data also featured in a second study, about T cells expressing NK-cell markers. This second report adds: The authors made TCR beta cDNA libraries by 5'RACE template switching. This switching added a universal primer site and UMIs. Also leading the CD3+CD56-NKG2C+ fraction in several donors were these clonotypes.

Sequenced here: PBMCs from blood, sampled on the day of vaccination. This TCR was recovered from a man in his fifties or sixties who received an inactivated influenza vaccine. The chain combines TRBV20-1 with TRBJ2-1; D is undetermined. The CDR3 DNA follows: TGCAGTGCTAGAGAACTTCCTTACAATGAGCAGTTCTTC. Protein product: CSARELPYNEQFF.